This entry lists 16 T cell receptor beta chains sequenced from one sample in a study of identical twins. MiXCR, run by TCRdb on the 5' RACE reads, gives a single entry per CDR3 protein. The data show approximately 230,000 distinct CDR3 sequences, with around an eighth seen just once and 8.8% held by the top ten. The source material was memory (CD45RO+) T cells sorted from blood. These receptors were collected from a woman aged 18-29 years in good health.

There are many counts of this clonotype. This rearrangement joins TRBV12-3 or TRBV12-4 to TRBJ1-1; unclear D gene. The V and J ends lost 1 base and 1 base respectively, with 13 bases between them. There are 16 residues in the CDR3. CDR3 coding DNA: TGTGCCAGCAGTTTAGACGGAGGCGCCGGGAACACTGAAGCTTTCTTT. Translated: CASSLDGGAGNTEAFF.

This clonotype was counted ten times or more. CDR3 protein: CASSLSYNEQFF. For the CDR3, the DNA is TGTGCCAGCAGTCTATCCTACAATGAGCAGTTCTTC. V is TRBV12-3 or TRBV12-4 and J is TRBJ2-1; D gene unclear. CDR3 length: 12 residues. V lost 5 bases to trimming and J lost 1 base, with 3 bases between them.

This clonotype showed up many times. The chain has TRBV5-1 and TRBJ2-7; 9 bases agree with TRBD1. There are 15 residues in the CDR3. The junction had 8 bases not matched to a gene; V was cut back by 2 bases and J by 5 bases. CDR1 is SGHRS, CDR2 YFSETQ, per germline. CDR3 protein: CASSFSGDRANEQYF. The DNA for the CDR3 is TGCGCCAGCAGCTTTTCAGGGGACAGGGCAAACGAGCAGTACTTC.

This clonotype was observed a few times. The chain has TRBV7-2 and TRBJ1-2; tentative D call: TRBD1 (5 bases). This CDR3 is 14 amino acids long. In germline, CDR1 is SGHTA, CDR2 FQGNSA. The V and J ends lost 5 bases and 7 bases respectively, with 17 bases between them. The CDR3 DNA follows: TGTGCCAGCAGCCCCATGGGGGGTTATTCTGGCTACACCTTC. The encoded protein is CASSPMGGYSGYTF.

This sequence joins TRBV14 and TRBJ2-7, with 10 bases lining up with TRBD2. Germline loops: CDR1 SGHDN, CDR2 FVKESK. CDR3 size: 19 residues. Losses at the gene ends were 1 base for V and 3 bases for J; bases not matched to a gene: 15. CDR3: CASSQGALAGGYGDYEQYF. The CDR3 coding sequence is TGTGCCAGCAGCCAAGGAGCGTTAGCGGGAGGATATGGAGACTACGAGCAGTACTTC.

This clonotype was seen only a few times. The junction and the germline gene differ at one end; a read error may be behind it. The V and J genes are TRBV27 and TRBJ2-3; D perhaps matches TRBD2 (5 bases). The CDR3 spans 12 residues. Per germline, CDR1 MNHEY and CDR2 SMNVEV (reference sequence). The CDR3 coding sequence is TGTGCCTGCAGAGGGAACACAGATACGCAGTATTTT. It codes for CACRGNTDTQYF.

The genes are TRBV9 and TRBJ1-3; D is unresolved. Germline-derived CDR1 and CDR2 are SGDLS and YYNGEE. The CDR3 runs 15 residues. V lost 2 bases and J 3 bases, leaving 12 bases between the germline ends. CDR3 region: CASSVGGPGGNTIYF. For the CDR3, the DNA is TGTGCCAGCAGCGTCGGAGGGCCGGGTGGAAACACCATATATTTT.

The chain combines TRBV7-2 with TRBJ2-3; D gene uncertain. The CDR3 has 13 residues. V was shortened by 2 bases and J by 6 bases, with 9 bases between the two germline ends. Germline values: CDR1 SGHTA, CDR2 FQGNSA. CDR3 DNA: TGTGCCAGCAGCTTAATCAAGGCGGATACGCAGTATTTT. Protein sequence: CASSLIKADTQYF.

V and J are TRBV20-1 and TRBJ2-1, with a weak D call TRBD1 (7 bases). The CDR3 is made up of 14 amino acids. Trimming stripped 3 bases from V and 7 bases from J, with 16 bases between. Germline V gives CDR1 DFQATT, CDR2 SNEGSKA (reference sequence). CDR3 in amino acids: CSASFQGGRNEQFF. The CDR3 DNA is TGCAGTGCTAGTTTCCAGGGGGGTAGAAATGAGCAGTTCTTC.

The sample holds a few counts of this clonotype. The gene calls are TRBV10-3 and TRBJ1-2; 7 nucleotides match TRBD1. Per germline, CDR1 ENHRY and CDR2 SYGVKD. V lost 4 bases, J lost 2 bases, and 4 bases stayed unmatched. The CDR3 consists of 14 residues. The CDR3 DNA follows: TGTGCCATCAGTGGACAGGGTGCCAACTATGGCTACACCTTC. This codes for CAISGQGANYGYTF.

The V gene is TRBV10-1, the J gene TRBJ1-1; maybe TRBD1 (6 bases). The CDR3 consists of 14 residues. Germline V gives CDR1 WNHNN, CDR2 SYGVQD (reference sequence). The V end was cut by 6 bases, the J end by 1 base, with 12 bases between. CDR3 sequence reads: CASSRDTSNTEAFF. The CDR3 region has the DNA TGCGCCAGCAGCAGGGACACCTCGAACACTGAAGCTTTCTTT.

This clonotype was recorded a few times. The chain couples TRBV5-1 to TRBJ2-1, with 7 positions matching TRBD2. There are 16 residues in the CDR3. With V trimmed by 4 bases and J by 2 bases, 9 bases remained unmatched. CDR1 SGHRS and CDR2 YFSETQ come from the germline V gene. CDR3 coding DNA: TGCGCCAGCAGCCTTGTAGTTACTAGCGCCTACAATGAGCAGTTCTTC. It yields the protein CASSLVVTSAYNEQFF.

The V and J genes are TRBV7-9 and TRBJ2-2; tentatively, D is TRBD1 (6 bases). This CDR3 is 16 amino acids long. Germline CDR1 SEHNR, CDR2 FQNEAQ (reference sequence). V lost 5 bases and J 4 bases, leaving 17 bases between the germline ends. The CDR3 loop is CASSTQTGSGTGELFF. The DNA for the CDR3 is TGTGCCAGCAGCACGCAGACAGGCAGTGGCACCGGGGAGCTGTTTTTT.

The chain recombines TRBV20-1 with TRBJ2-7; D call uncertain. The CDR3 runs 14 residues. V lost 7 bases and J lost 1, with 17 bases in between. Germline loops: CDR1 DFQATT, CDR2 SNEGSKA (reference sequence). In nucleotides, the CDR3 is TGCAGTGTTGCCGGTCTGTGGGGATCCTACGAGCAGTACTTC. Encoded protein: CSVAGLWGSYEQYF.

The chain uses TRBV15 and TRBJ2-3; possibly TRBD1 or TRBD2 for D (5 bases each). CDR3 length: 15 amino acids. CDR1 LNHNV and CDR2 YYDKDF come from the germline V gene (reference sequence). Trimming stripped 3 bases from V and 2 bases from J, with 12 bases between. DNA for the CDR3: TGTGCCACCAGCAGGACAGCGGAGGACACAGATACGCAGTATTTT. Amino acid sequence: CATSRTAEDTDTQYF. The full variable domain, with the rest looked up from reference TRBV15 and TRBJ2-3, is DAMVIQNPRYQVTQFGKPVTLSCSQTLNHNVMYWYQQKSSQAPKLLFHYYDKDFNNEADTPDNFQSRRPNTSFCFLDIRSPGLGDTAMYLCATSRTAEDTDTQYFGPGTRLTVL.

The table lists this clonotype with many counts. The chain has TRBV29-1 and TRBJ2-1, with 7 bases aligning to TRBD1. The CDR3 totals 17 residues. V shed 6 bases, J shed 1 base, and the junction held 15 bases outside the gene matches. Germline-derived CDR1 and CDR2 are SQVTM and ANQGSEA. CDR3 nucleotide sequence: TGCAGCGTGACAGGGATACCCGAGATAAGATCCTACAATGAGCAGTTCTTC. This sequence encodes CSVTGIPEIRSYNEQFF.